This T cell receptor beta chain was recorded in a study of cytomegalovirus exposure and HLA in healthy donors. PCR primers comprised 60 Vbeta and 13 Jbeta primers. Some clones are missing from TCRdb's copy, which holds only in-frame ones; the method was immunoSEQ multiplex PCR. This table has around 200,000 clones, more than 70% appearing once. General study points: The study listed roughly 160 cytomegalovirus-associated TCR beta chains. A later analysis, which compared TCR beta chains of equal frequency, found the HLA-associated ones more clonally expanded. Earlier results showed most TCR beta V segments being productive about 87% or about 30% of the time.

Germline values: CDR1 SNHLY, CDR2 FYNNEI. V trimming: 10 bases; J trimming: 1 base; junction bases outside the gene matches: 11. The CDR3 runs 15 residues. Details on this clone: The antigen remains unidentified.

The clonotype originates from a man aged 30-40 years in good health and CMV-seropositive. J is TRBJ2-3 and V is TRBV2; 7 bases agree with TRBD2. Source material: PBMCs. In nucleotides, the CDR3 is TGTGCCACCGCACCCACGGGAGGACGCACAGATACGCAGTATTTT. This encodes CATAPTGGRTDTQYF.